This T cell receptor (beta chain) was profiled in a study of T cells in Graves' hyperthyroidism and ophthalmopathy. Amplified TCR beta CDR3 regions came from RNA transcripts. The HTBI primer set drove a first-round RT-PCR of the TCR CDR3. TCRdb reprocessed the multiplex PCR reads via MiXCR and lists one record per CDR3 protein. Of about 400,000 distinct CDR3 sequences detected, roughly 15% appear once; the ten largest clones hold roughly 19%. The CDR3 runs to 11 residues. V was cut by 10 bases and J by 5 bases, with 8 bases left in between. Germline V lookup: CDR1 LNHDA, CDR2 SQIVND (reference sequence). This clonotype was detected only a few times. PBMCs were collected from a 10 ml volume of fresh peripheral blood.

The gene calls are TRBV19 and TRBJ2-2, with a tentative D call TRBD1 (6 bases). The clonotype was recovered from a woman in her sixties or seventies with Graves' ophthalmopathy. The source material was blood. This CDR3 is CAIRGTGELFF. CDR3 sequence (DNA): TGTGCCATCAGGGGAACCGGGGAGCTGTTTTTT.